Reported below is one T cell receptor (beta chain). Its cognate antigen is unknown. This sample stems from a study of a mutant IDH1 vaccine in newly diagnosed glioma. Study overall: Investigators started vaccination 4-6 weeks after radiotherapy alone, or with temozolomide cycles. Study conclusions and caveats: Changes to the top peripheral T cell clonotypes appeared unrelated to pseudoprogression.

This sample's time point: week 5, during vaccination. Doses of 300 ug of mutant IDH1 20-mer peptide were given with topical imiquimod. Tumors from donors were new WHO grade 3 or 4 IDH1-mutant astrocytomas with ATRX loss. Germline V gene data show CDR1 as SGHRS and CDR2 as YFSETQ. The CDR3 sequence is 16 residues long. Trimming shortened V by 4 bases and J by 0 bases, and 11 bases separated the two germline ends. The assay was immunoSEQ multiplex PCR, and TCRdb's table has in-frame clones only and misses some. The profile shows roughly 39,000 clones, 80% to 90% of them singletons. V usage is TRBV5-1 and J usage is TRBJ2-6; a possible D gene is TRBD1 (6 bases). Here the sequenced sample was PBMCs, taken from a glioma patient whose treatment included an IDH1 peptide vaccine. The receptor was isolated from a man in his forties with glioma. The CDR3 nucleotides read TGCGCCAGCAGCGTGACAGGTAGCTCTGGGGCCAACGTCCTGACTTTC. This sequence encodes CASSVTGSSGANVLTF.